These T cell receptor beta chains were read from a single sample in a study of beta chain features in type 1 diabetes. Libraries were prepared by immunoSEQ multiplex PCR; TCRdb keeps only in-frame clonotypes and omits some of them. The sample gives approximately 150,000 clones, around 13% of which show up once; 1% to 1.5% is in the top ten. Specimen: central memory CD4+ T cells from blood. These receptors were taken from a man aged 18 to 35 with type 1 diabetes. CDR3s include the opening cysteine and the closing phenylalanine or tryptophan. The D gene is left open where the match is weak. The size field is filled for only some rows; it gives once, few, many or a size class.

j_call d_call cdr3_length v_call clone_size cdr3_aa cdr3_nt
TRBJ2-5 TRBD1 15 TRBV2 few CASSEGTGGTETQYF TGTGCCAGCAGTGAAGGGACAGGGGGCACCGAGACCCAGTACTTC
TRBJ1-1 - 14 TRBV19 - CASSPQGQGTEAFF TGTGCCAGTAGTCCCCAGGGGCAGGGCACTGAAGCTTTCTTT
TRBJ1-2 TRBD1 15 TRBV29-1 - CSVAGQGAGNYGYTF TGCAGCGTTGCGGGACAGGGGGCGGGTAACTATGGCTACACCTTC
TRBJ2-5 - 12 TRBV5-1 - CASSELQETQYF TGCGCCAGCAGCGAACTCCAAGAGACCCAGTACTTC
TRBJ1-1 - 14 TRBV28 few CATLLGRVNTEAFF TGTGCCACGCTTTTAGGGAGGGTGAACACTGAAGCTTTCTTT
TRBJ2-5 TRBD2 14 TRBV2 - CASSSGGAGETQYF TGTGCCAGCAGTAGCGGGGGGGCTGGAGAGACCCAGTACTTC
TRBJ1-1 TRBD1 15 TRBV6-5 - CASIGTGNMNTEAFF TGTGCCTCGATCGGGACAGGGAACATGAACACTGAAGCTTTCTTT
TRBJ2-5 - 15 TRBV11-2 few CASSLGGGAIVPQYF TGTGCCAGCAGCTTAGGAGGGGGGGCTATAGTCCCCCAGTACTTC
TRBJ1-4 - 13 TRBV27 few CASSPRAGEKLFF TGTGCCAGCAGCCCGAGGGCAGGGGAAAAACTGTTTTTT
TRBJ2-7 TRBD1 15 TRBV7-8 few CASSPLTGGSYEQYF TGTGCCAGCAGCCCGCTTACAGGGGGCTCCTACGAGCAGTACTTC
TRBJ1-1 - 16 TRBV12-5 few CASGLVLVGLNTEAFF TGTGCTAGTGGTTTGGTACTCGTGGGGTTGAACACTGAAGCTTTCTTT
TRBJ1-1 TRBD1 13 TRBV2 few CASRGTGGTEAFF TGTGCCAGCAGAGGGACAGGAGGAACTGAAGCTTTCTTT
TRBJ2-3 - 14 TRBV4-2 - CASSLGTGGDTQYF TGTGCCAGCAGCTTGGGGACCGGGGGAGATACGCAGTATTTT
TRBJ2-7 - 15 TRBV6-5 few CASSPMAAALYEQYF TGTGCCAGCAGCCCCATGGCGGCTGCCTTATACGAGCAGTACTTC
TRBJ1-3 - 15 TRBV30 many CAWQTKGNSGNTIYF TGTGCCTGGCAGACAAAAGGGAACTCTGGAAACACCATATATTTT
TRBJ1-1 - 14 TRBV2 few CASSNLGPNTEAFF TGTGCCAGCTCCAATTTGGGGCCGAACACTGAAGCTTTCTTT
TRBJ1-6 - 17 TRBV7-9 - CASSLALTGSGNSPLHF TGTGCCAGCAGCTTAGCTCTAACCGGGTCCGGTAATTCACCCCTCCACTTT
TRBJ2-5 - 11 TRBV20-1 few CSALDGETQYF TGCAGTGCTCTCGACGGGGAGACCCAGTACTTC
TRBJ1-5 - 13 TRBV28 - CASSKTLNQPQHF TGTGCCAGCAGTAAGACCTTAAATCAGCCCCAGCATTTT
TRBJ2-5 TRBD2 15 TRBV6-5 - CASSRSGGARETQYF TGTGCCAGCAGTCGTAGCGGGGGGGCCCGAGAGACCCAGTACTTC
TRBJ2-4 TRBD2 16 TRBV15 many CATSRDLAGGGNIQYF TGTGCCACCAGCAGAGATCTAGCGGGGGGAGGTAACATTCAGTACTTC
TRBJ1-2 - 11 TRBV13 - CASSLVSRALF TGTGCCAGCAGCTTAGTTTCACGGGCACTCTTC
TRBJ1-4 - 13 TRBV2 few CASIRKGNEKLFF TGTGCCAGCATAAGGAAGGGGAATGAAAAACTGTTTTTT
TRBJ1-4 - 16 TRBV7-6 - CASSLAPRGSGEKLFF TGTGCCAGCAGCTTAGCGCCCCGGGGGTCCGGTGAAAAACTGTTTTTT
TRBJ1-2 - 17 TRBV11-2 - CASSLVSPRVKDYGYTF TGTGCCAGCAGCTTAGTTAGTCCCAGGGTGAAAGACTATGGCTACACCTTC
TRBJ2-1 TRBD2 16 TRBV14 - CASSLQLAGGANEQFF TGTGCCAGCAGCCTCCAGCTAGCGGGGGGGGCCAATGAGCAGTTCTTC
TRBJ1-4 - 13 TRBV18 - CASSPPGKEKLFF TGTGCCAGCTCACCACCGGGGAAAGAAAAACTGTTTTTT
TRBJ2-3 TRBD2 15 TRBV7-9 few CASSGLAGGQDTQYF TGTGCCAGCTCGGGACTAGCGGGGGGGCAAGATACGCAGTATTTT
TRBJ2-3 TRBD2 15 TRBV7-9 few CASSLGAGEPDTQYF TGTGCCAGCAGCTTAGGAGCGGGGGAACCAGATACGCAGTATTTT
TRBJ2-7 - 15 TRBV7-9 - CASSLAIMSSYEQYF TGTGCCAGCAGCTTAGCCATTATGAGCTCCTACGAGCAGTACTTC
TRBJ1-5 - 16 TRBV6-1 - CASSARGTDSNQPQHF TGTGCCAGCAGTGCTAGGGGGACTGATAGCAATCAGCCCCAGCATTTT
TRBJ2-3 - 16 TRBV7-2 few CASSPGTRGRADTQYF TGTGCCAGCAGCCCCGGAACGAGGGGGAGGGCAGATACGCAGTATTTT
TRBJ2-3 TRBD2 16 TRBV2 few CASSTGTSGGADTQYF TGTGCCAGCAGTACTGGGACTAGCGGGGGTGCAGATACGCAGTATTTT
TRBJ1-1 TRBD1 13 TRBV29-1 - CSVGDRGNTEAFF TGCAGCGTTGGGGACAGGGGGAATACTGAAGCTTTCTTT
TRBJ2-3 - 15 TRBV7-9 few CASTPGGLSTDTQYF TGTGCCAGCACCCCCGGAGGGCTAAGCACAGATACGCAGTATTTT
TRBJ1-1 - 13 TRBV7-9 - CASSLAEMREAFF TGTGCCAGCAGCTTAGCAGAGATGAGAGAAGCTTTCTTT
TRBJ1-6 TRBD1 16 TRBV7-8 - CASSPGQERENSPLHF TGTGCCAGCAGCCCCGGACAGGAGCGAGAGAATTCACCCCTCCACTTT
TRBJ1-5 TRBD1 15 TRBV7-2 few CASSYGTGNNQPQHF TGTGCCAGCAGCTATGGGACAGGCAACAATCAGCCCCAGCATTTT
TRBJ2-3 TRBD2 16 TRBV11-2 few CASSLDELAGGHGQYF TGTGCCAGCAGCTTAGATGAACTAGCGGGGGGCCATGGGCAGTATTTT
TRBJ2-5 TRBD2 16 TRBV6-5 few CASSYLSGGIPETQYF TGTGCCAGCAGTTACTTGAGCGGGGGCATTCCCGAGACCCAGTACTTC